This paragraph covers one T cell receptor (beta chain) sequence. Its antigen remains unknown. Naive CD8 cells, CD45RO-negative and positively selected for CCR7, excluded terminally differentiated effector memory CD45RA+ cells. Libraries were prepared by immunoSEQ multiplex PCR; TCRdb keeps only in-frame clonotypes and omits some of them. The sample yields over 2,000,000 clones, around 93% seen once. The V end was cut by 1 base, the J end by 4 bases, with 8 bases between. This CDR3 spans 13 amino acids. Per germline, CDR1 MNHEY and CDR2 SVGAGI. This record comes from a study of shared clonotypes between healthy human individuals. Study findings and constraints: Among the subsets, naive ones generally showed larger estimated richness than memory ones. Clonotype sharing across several donors was observed for approximately 5% of naive CD4 clonotypes.

Sequencing was carried out using naive CD8+ T cells from PBMCs. The genes are TRBV6-5 and TRBJ2-7; the D is unclear. The origin of this receptor is a man aged 18-30 years in good health. Some clones in this sample may be carry-over from other donors' samples. CDR3 region: CASSYYSGYEQYF. The DNA for the CDR3 is TGTGCCAGCAGTTACTATTCGGGTTACGAGCAGTACTTC.